A selection of T cell receptor beta chains follows, all from one sample in a study of T cell repertoires and HLA-DP antigens. Their recognized antigens are unknown. TCRdb keeps only in-frame clones here, not all; method: immunoSEQ multiplex PCR. The sample has over 60,000 clones; around 80% are singletons. The sample comprised CD4+ T cells from PBMCs. These receptors originate from a man in his sixties in good health and CMV-seronegative. Both conserved end residues are part of each CDR3. A D gene is named only where the DNA matches it firmly. Rows may omit the clone size; those that give it use once, few, many or a size class.

abundance: -; v_gene: TRBV4-1; d_gene: TRBD2; j_gene: TRBJ2-1; CDR3aa: CASSQGLAEGEQFF; CDR3nt: TGCGCCAGCAGCCAGGGACTAGCGGAGGGTGAGCAGTTCTTC
abundance: -; v_gene: TRBV27; d_gene: -; j_gene: TRBJ2-1; CDR3aa: CASSLEFGGEQFF; CDR3nt: TGTGCCAGCAGTTTAGAGTTTGGAGGGGAGCAGTTCTTC
abundance: -; v_gene: TRBV15; d_gene: -; j_gene: TRBJ1-4; CDR3aa: CATSRDGLSGEKLFF; CDR3nt: TGTGCCACCAGCAGAGATGGCCTCAGCGGGGAAAAACTGTTTTTT
abundance: -; v_gene: TRBV2; d_gene: TRBD1; j_gene: TRBJ1-5; CDR3aa: CASAGQGGNQPQHF; CDR3nt: TGTGCCAGCGCTGGACAGGGGGGCAATCAGCCCCAGCATTTT
abundance: -; v_gene: TRBV7-3; d_gene: -; j_gene: TRBJ1-2; CDR3aa: CASSLDRRGGYTF; CDR3nt: TGTGCCAGCAGCTTAGACCGCCGCGGGGGCTACACCTTC
abundance: -; v_gene: TRBV19; d_gene: -; j_gene: TRBJ2-7; CDR3aa: CASKSGIGAYEQYF; CDR3nt: TGTGCCAGTAAATCGGGCATAGGGGCCTACGAGCAGTACTTC
abundance: -; v_gene: TRBV12-5; d_gene: TRBD1; j_gene: TRBJ2-1; CDR3aa: CASGLGRTGGNEQFF; CDR3nt: TGTGCTAGTGGTTTGGGACGGACAGGGGGCAATGAGCAGTTCTTC
abundance: -; v_gene: TRBV28; d_gene: TRBD1; j_gene: TRBJ1-3; CDR3aa: CASSRDRDYSGNTIYF; CDR3nt: TGTGCCAGCAGTAGGGACAGGGATTACTCTGGAAACACCATATATTTT
abundance: -; v_gene: TRBV7-9; d_gene: TRBD2; j_gene: TRBJ2-7; CDR3aa: CASSFAGGSYEQYF; CDR3nt: TGTGCCAGCAGCTTCGCGGGGGGTTCCTACGAGCAGTACTTC
abundance: -; v_gene: TRBV7-7; d_gene: TRBD2; j_gene: TRBJ2-5; CDR3aa: CASSFKSGGTQETQYF; CDR3nt: TGTGCCAGCAGCTTCAAGAGCGGGGGGACTCAAGAGACCCAGTACTTC
abundance: -; v_gene: TRBV5-1; d_gene: TRBD2; j_gene: TRBJ2-3; CDR3aa: CASSTGTSGDTDTQYF; CDR3nt: TGCGCCAGCAGCACAGGGACTAGCGGAGACACAGATACGCAGTATTTT
abundance: -; v_gene: TRBV4-1; d_gene: -; j_gene: TRBJ1-5; CDR3aa: CASSQDRGGGQPQHF; CDR3nt: TGCGCCAGCAGCCAAGACAGGGGAGGGGGTCAGCCCCAGCATTTT
abundance: -; v_gene: TRBV30; d_gene: -; j_gene: TRBJ1-2; CDR3aa: CAWNRGAENYGYTF; CDR3nt: TGTGCCTGGAATCGGGGGGCCGAAAACTATGGCTACACCTTC
abundance: -; v_gene: TRBV11-3; d_gene: -; j_gene: TRBJ1-3; CDR3aa: CASSSLSGNTIYF; CDR3nt: TGTGCCAGCAGCTCCCTTTCTGGAAACACCATATATTTT
abundance: -; v_gene: TRBV11-2; d_gene: -; j_gene: TRBJ1-1; CDR3aa: CASSQGQRVNTEAFF; CDR3nt: TGTGCCAGCAGCCAAGGACAGAGGGTGAACACTGAAGCTTTCTTT
abundance: -; v_gene: TRBV5-6; d_gene: TRBD1; j_gene: TRBJ1-1; CDR3aa: CASRETGVSNLNTEAFF; CDR3nt: TGTGCCAGCAGGGAGACAGGGGTATCTAACTTGAACACTGAAGCTTTCTTT
abundance: -; v_gene: TRBV27; d_gene: -; j_gene: TRBJ2-1; CDR3aa: CASSRLWGGSYNEQFF; CDR3nt: TGTGCCAGCTCCCGACTATGGGGTGGCTCCTACAATGAGCAGTTCTTC
abundance: -; v_gene: TRBV2; d_gene: -; j_gene: TRBJ2-3; CDR3aa: CASSPLSDTQYF; CDR3nt: TGTGCCAGCAGCCCGCTATCAGATACGCAGTATTTT
abundance: -; v_gene: TRBV28; d_gene: -; j_gene: TRBJ1-2; CDR3aa: CASSSRRSGYTF; CDR3nt: TGTGCCAGCAGCTCCCGACGTAGTGGCTACACCTTC
abundance: few; v_gene: TRBV9; d_gene: TRBD2; j_gene: TRBJ2-1; CDR3aa: CASSVEGLAEYNEQFF; CDR3nt: TGTGCCAGCAGCGTAGAAGGACTAGCGGAATACAATGAGCAGTTCTTC
abundance: -; v_gene: TRBV4-3; d_gene: -; j_gene: TRBJ1-2; CDR3aa: CASSQDHTGNYGYTF; CDR3nt: TGCGCCAGCAGCCAAGATCACACCGGCAACTATGGCTACACCTTC
abundance: -; v_gene: TRBV29-1; d_gene: -; j_gene: TRBJ1-5; CDR3aa: CSVVVNSNQPQHF; CDR3nt: TGCAGCGTTGTAGTGAATAGCAATCAGCCCCAGCATTTT
abundance: -; v_gene: TRBV7-9; d_gene: -; j_gene: TRBJ2-3; CDR3aa: CASSLLNGGDTQYF; CDR3nt: TGTGCCAGCAGCTTATTAAACGGCGGAGATACGCAGTATTTT
abundance: -; v_gene: TRBV4-3; d_gene: -; j_gene: TRBJ2-1; CDR3aa: CASSQEGRSGYNEQFF; CDR3nt: TGCGCCAGCAGCCAAGAGGGAAGGAGTGGGTACAATGAGCAGTTCTTC